The following is a T cell receptor beta chain sequence with its context. These data are taken from a study of T-cell reconstitution after alpha-beta-depleted transplantation in children. A library of TCRbeta sequences, prepared with unique molecular identifiers, was generated. TCRdb analysed the PCR reads with MiXCR anew, one entry per CDR3 protein. The table lists roughly 300,000 distinct CDR3 sequences, 10% of them singletons. The specimen was PBMCs from the stem cell graft donor, collected from the stem cell graft. This sequence originates from a human donor who donated a stem cell graft to a child with acute lymphoblastic leukemia.

CDR3 residues: CATSRALPVPHEQYF. DNA of the CDR3: TGTGCCACCAGCAGAGCGCTCCCCGTCCCCCACGAGCAGTACTTC. The chain is built from TRBV15 and TRBJ2-7; D ambiguous. The germline gives CDR1 LNHNV, CDR2 YYDKDF (reference sequence). The CDR3 consists of 15 residues. The V end was cut by 1 base, the J end by 5 bases, with 15 bases between.